These 8 T cell receptor beta chains were sequenced from one sample in a study of shared clonotypes between healthy human individuals. TCRdb's copy holds only in-frame clones and misses some; the assay was immunoSEQ multiplex PCR. The sample has over a million clones; around 95% are singletons. Sequenced sample: naive CD4+ T cells sorted from blood. This sample's subset: CD45RA+ positively selected. These receptors all stem from a man younger than 40 in good health.

This chain joins TRBV10-3 and TRBJ2-3; possible D gene TRBD2, 6 bases. The CDR3 has 13 amino acids. V shed 3 bases and J shed 7 bases, with 11 bases lying between them. Germline CDR1 is ENHRY and CDR2 is SYGVKD. In nucleotides, the CDR3 is TGTGCCATCAGTGAAGCGGGTGTTTATACGCAGTATTTT. The encoded protein is CAISEAGVYTQYF.

This clone was seen just once. V and J are TRBV29-1 and TRBJ2-5; D unresolved. V was trimmed by 4 bases and J by 3 bases, leaving 9 bases between them. This CDR3 is built from 12 residues. The germline CDR1 and CDR2 sequences are SQVTM and ANQGSEA. This CDR3 is CSVATIEETQYF. Here the CDR3 DNA reads TGCAGCGTTGCTACGATCGAAGAGACCCAGTACTTC.

The chain combines TRBV9 with TRBJ2-3; the D gene is possibly TRBD2 (6 bases). The ends were cut back, 2 bases at V and 0 bases at J, with 10 bases in the middle. Germline V lookup: CDR1 SGDLS, CDR2 YYNGEE. The CDR3 has 15 amino acids. The CDR3 loop is CASSVWDWSTDTQYF. CDR3 sequence (DNA): TGTGCCAGCAGCGTTTGGGACTGGAGCACAGATACGCAGTATTTT.

The V call is TRBV5-6, the J call TRBJ2-1; D call uncertain. CDR1 and CDR2 (germline): SGHDT, YYEEEE. The CDR3 has 11 amino acids. Trimming shortened V by 3 bases and J by 8 bases, and 6 bases separated the two germline ends. DNA for the CDR3: TGTGCCAGCAGCTCTGTGGATGAGCAGTTCTTC. Translation gives CASSSVDEQFF. Full variable domain (rest looked up from reference TRBV5-6 and TRBJ2-1): DAGVTQSPTHLIKTRGQQVTLRCSPKSGHDTVSWYQQALGQGPQFIFQYYEEEERQRGNFPDRFSGHQFPNYSSELNVNALLLGDSALYLCASSSVDEQFFGPGTRLTVL.

V usage is TRBV7-9 and J usage is TRBJ2-5; D is unclear. V lost 1 base, J lost 3 bases, and 6 bases lay in between. The CDR3 length is 13 residues. Germline V gene sequence: CDR1 SEHNR, CDR2 FQNEAQ (reference sequence). The CDR3 region has the DNA TGTGCCAGCAGCTTAGACACTAAAGAGACCCAGTACTTC. Its protein is CASSLDTKETQYF.

This clone was detected only a few times. V usage is TRBV2 and J usage is TRBJ2-2; possibly TRBD2 for D (6 bases). The CDR3 has 14 amino acids. The ends were cut back, 10 bases at V and 4 bases at J, with 16 bases in the middle. CDR1 and CDR2 (germline): SNHLY, FYNNEI. CDR3 sequence: CATRQILATGELFF. DNA for the CDR3: TGTGCCACCAGACAGATACTAGCCACCGGGGAGCTGTTTTTT. The variable domain in full, with the rest retrieved from reference TRBV2 and TRBJ2-2, is EPEVTQTPSHQVTQMGQEVILRCVPISNHLYFYWYRQILGQKVEFLVSFYNNEISEKSEIFDDQFSVERPDGSNFTLKIRSTKLEDSAMYFCATRQILATGELFFGEGSRLTVL.

V and J are TRBV28 and TRBJ1-5; no definite D call. CDR3 length: 15 residues. CDR1 MDHEN and CDR2 SYDVKM come from the germline V gene. The V end lost 2 bases, the J end lost 3 bases, and 11 bases lay between the germline ends. CDR3 sequence (DNA): TGTGCCAGCAGTTTAGAGGAGGGATTCAATCAGCCCCAGCATTTT. It codes for CASSLEEGFNQPQHF.

A few counts support this clone. The V gene is TRBV18, the J gene TRBJ1-2; 7 bases are shared with TRBD1. The CDR3 spans 14 residues. The germline V gene encodes CDR1 KGHSH and CDR2 LQKENI. The junction had 5 bases not matched to a gene; V was cut back by 5 bases and J by 2 bases. CDR3 DNA sequence: TGTGCCAGCTCAGAAGAGACAGGGAACTATGGCTACACCTTC. Its translation: CASSEETGNYGYTF.